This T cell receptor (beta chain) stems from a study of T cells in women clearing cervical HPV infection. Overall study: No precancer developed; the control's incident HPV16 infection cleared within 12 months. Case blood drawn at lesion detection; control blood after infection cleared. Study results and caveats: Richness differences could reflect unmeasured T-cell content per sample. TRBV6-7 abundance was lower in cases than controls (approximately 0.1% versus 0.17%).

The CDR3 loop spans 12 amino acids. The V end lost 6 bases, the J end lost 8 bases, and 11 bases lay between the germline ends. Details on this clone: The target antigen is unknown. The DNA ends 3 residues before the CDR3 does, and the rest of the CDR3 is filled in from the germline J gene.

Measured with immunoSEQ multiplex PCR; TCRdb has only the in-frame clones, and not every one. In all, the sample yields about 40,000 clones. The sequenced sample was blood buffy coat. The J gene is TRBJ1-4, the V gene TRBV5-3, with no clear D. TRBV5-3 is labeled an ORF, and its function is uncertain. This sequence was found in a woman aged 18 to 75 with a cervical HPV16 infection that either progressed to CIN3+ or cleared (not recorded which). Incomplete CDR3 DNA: TGTGCCAGAATGGTAGGCGGCGAAAAA. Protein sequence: CARMVGGEK. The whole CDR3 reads CARMVGGEKLFF.